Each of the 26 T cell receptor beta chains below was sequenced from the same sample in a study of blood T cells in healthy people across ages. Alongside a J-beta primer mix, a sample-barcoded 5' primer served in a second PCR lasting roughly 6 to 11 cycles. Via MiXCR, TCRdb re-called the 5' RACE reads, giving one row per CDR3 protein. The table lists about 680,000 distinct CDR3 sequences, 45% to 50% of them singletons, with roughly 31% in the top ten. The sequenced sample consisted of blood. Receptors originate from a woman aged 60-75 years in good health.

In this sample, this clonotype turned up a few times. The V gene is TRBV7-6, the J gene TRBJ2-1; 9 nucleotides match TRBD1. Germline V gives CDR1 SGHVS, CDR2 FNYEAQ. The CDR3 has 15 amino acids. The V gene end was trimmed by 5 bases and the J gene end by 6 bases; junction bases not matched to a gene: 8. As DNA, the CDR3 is TGTGCCAGCAGCAACCGGGACAGGGACCTCAATGAGCAGTTCTTC. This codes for CASSNRDRDLNEQFF.

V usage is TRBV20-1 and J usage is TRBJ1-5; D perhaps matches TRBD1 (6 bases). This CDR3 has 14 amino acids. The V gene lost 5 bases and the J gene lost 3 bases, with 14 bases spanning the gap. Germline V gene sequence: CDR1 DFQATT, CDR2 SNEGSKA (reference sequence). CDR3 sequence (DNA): TGCAGTGCTCATCCAGGGGTGGACAATCAGCCCCAGCATTTT. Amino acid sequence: CSAHPGVDNQPQHF.

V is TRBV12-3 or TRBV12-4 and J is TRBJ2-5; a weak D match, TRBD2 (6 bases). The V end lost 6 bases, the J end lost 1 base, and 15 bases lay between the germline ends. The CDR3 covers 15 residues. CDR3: CASRGLAGSQETQYF. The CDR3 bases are TGTGCCAGCAGAGGACTGGCGGGAAGCCAAGAGACCCAGTACTTC.

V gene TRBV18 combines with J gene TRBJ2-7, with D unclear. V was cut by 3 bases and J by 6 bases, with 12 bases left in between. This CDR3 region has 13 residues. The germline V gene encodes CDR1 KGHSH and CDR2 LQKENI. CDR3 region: CASSPISRLEQYF. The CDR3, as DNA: TGTGCCAGCTCACCTATAAGTCGCCTCGAGCAGTACTTC.

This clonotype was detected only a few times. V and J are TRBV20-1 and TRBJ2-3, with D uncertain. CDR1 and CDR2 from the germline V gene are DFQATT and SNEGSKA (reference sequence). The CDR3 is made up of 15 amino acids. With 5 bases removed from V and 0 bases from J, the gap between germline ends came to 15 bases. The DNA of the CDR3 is TGCAGTGCTGGCTCGAGAATCTCTAGCACAGATACGCAGTATTTT. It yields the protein CSAGSRISSTDTQYF.

In DNA form, the CDR3 reads TGCAGCGCAGGACAGGGGGGCCGCTCTGGGGCCAACGTCCTGACTTTC. This gives the protein CSAGQGGRSGANVLTF. The J gene is TRBJ2-6, the V gene TRBV29-1, with TRBD1 matching 10 bases. The CDR3 totals 16 residues. V shed 7 bases, J shed 0 bases, and the junction held 6 bases outside the gene matches. Germline CDR1 is SQVTM and CDR2 is ANQGSEA. Using reference TRBV29-1 and TRBJ2-6 for the parts outside the CDR3, the full variable domain is SAVISQKPSRDICQRGTSLTIQCQVDSQVTMMFWYRQQPGQSLTLIATANQGSEATYESGFVIDKFPISRPNLTFSTLTVSNMSPEDSSIYLCSAGQGGRSGANVLTFGAGSRLTVL.

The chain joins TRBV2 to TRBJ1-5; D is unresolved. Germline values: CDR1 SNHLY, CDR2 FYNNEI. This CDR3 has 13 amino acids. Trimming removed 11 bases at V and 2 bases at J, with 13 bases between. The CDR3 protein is CACHSQGNQPQHF. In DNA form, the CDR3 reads TGTGCCTGCCACTCCCAGGGCAATCAGCCCCAGCATTTT.

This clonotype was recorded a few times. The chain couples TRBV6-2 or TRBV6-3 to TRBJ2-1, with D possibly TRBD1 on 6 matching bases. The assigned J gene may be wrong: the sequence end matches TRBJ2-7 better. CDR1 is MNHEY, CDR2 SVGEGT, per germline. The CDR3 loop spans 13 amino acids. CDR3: CASSGGWYNEQYF. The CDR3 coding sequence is TGTGCCAGCAGTGGGGGCTGGTACAATGAGCAGTACTTC.

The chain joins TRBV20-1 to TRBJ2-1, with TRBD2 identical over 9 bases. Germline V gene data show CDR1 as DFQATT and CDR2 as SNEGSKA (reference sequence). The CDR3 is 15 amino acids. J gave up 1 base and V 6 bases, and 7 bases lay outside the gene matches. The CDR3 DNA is TGCAGTGCACATGCGACTAGCGGTTCCTACAATGAGCAGTTCTTC. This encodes CSAHATSGSYNEQFF.

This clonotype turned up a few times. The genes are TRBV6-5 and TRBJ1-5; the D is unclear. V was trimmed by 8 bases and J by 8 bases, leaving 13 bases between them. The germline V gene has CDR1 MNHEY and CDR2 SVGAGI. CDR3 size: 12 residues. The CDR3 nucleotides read TGTGCCAGCTCACGGCCAAGGGAGCCCCAGCATTTT. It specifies CASSRPREPQHF.

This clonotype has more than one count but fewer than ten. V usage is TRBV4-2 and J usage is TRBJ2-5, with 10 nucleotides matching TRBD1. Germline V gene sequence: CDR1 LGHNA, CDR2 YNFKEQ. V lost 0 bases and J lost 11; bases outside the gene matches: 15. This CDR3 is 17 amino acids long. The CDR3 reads CASSQDLGTGDHFPQYF. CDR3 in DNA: TGTGCCAGCAGCCAAGATTTGGGGACAGGGGATCACTTTCCGCAGTACTTC.

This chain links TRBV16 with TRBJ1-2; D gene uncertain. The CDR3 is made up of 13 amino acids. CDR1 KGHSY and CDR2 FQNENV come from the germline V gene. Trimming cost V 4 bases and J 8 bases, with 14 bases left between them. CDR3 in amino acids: CASSPDSVGGYTF. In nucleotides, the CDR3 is TGTGCCAGCAGCCCCGACTCGGTGGGGGGCTACACCTTC.

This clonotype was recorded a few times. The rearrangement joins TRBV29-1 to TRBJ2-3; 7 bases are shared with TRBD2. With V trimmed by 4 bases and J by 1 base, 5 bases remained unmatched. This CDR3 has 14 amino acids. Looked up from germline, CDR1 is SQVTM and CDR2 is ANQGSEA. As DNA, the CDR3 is TGCAGCGTTGCCCAGGGAGGGGGCACAGATACGCAGTATTTT. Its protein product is CSVAQGGGTDTQYF.

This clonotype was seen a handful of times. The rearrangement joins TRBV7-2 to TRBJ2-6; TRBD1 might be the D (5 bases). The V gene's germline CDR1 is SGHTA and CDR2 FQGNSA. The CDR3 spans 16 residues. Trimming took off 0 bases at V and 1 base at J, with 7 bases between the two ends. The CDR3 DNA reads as TGTGCCAGCAGCTTAGCTGCAGGGTCTGGGGCCAACGTCCTGACTTTC. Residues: CASSLAAGSGANVLTF.

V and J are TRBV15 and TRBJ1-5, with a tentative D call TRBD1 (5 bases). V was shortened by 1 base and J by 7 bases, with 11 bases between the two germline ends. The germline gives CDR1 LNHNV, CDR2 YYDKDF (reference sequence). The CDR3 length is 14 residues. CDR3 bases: TGTGCCACCAGCAGAGTCAGGACAAAGCAGCCCCAGCATTTT. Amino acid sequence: CATSRVRTKQPQHF. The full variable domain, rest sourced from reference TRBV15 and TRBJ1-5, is DAMVIQNPRYQVTQFGKPVTLSCSQTLNHNVMYWYQQKSSQAPKLLFHYYDKDFNNEADTPDNFQSRRPNTSFCFLDIRSPGLGDTAMYLCATSRVRTKQPQHFGDGTRLSIL.

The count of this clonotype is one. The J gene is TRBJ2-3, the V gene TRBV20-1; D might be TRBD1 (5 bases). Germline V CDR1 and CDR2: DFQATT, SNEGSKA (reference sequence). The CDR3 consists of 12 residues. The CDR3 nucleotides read TGCAGGGCGCATCCAGGGACAGATACGCAGTATTTT. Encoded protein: CRAHPGTDTQYF.

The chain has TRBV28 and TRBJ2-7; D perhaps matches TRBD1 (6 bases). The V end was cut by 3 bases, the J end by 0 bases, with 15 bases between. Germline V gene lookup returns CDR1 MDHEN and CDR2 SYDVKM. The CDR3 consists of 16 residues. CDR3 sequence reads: CASSFNRQDLSYEQYF. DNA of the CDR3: TGTGCCAGCAGTTTCAATCGACAGGACCTCTCCTACGAGCAGTACTTC.

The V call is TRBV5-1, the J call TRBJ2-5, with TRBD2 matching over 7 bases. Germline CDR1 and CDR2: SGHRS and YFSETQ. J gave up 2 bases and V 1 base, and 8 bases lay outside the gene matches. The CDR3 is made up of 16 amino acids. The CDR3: CASSLTLASGQETQYF. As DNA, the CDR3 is TGCGCCAGCAGCTTGACTCTGGCTAGCGGTCAAGAGACCCAGTACTTC.

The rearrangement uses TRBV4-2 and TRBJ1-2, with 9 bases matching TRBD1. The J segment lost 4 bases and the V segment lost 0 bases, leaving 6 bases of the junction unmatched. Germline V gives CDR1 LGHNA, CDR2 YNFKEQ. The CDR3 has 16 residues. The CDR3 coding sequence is TGTGCCAGCAGCCAAGACACAGGGGGCTCGCCCTATGGCTACACCTTC. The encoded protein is CASSQDTGGSPYGYTF.

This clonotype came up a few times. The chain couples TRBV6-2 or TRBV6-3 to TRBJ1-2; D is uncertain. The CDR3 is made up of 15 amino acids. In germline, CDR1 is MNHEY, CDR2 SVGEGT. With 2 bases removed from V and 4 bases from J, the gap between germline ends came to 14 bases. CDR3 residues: CASSYRSSQFYGYTF. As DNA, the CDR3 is TGTGCCAGCAGTTACAGATCGTCACAGTTCTATGGCTACACCTTC.

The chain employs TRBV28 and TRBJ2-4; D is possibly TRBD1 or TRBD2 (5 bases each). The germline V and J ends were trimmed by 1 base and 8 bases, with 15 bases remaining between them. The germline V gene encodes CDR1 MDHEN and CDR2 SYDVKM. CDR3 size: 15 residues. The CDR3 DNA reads TGTGCCAGCAGTTTATCTGGGACGAGCCGGGACATTCAGTACTTC. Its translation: CASSLSGTSRDIQYF.

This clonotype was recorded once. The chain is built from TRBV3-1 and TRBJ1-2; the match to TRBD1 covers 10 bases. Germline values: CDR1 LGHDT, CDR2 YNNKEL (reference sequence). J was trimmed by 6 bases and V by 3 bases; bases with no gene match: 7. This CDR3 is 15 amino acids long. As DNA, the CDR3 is TGTGCCAGCAGCCAGGGACAGGGGAACTCACATGGCTACACCTTC. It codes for CASSQGQGNSHGYTF.

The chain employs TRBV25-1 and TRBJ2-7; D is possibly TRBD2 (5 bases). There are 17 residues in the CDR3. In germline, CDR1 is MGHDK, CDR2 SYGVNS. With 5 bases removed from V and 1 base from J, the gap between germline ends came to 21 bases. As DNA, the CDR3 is TGTGCCAGCAGTTCAGACCTCCCCGGACTGCGATCCTACGAGCAGTACTTC. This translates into CASSSDLPGLRSYEQYF.

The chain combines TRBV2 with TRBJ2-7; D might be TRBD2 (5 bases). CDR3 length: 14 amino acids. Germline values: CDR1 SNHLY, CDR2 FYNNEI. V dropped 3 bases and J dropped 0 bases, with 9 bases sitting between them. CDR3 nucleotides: TGTGCCAGCAGTGAGGATAGCGCCTCCTACGAGCAGTACTTC. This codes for CASSEDSASYEQYF.

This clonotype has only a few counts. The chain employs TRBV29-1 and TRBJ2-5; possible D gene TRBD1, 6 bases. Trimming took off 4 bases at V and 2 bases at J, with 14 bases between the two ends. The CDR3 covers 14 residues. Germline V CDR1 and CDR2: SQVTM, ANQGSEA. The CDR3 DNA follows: TGCAGCGTTGGTCGCCCGGACAGACAAGAGACCCAGTACTTC. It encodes CSVGRPDRQETQYF. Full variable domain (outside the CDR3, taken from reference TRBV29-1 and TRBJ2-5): SAVISQKPSRDICQRGTSLTIQCQVDSQVTMMFWYRQQPGQSLTLIATANQGSEATYESGFVIDKFPISRPNLTFSTLTVSNMSPEDSSIYLCSVGRPDRQETQYFGPGTRLLVL.

CDR3 nucleotide sequence: TGTGCCAGCAGCCCCCTCGAGGGGGAAGCTAACTATGGCTACACCTTC. As protein: CASSPLEGEANYGYTF. This rearrangement joins TRBV7-9 to TRBJ1-2; D might be TRBD1 (6 bases). Germline values: CDR1 SEHNR, CDR2 FQNEAQ (reference sequence). Trimming shortened V by 5 bases and J by 0 bases, and 16 bases separated the two germline ends. The CDR3 extends over 16 amino acids. The complete variable domain, with remaining parts taken from reference TRBV7-9 and TRBJ1-2, reads DTGVSQNPRHKITKRGQNVTFRCDPISEHNRLYWYRQTLGQGPEFLTYFQNEAQLEKSRLLSDRFSAERPKGSFSTLEIQRTEQGDSAMYLCASSPLEGEANYGYTFGSGTRLTVV.